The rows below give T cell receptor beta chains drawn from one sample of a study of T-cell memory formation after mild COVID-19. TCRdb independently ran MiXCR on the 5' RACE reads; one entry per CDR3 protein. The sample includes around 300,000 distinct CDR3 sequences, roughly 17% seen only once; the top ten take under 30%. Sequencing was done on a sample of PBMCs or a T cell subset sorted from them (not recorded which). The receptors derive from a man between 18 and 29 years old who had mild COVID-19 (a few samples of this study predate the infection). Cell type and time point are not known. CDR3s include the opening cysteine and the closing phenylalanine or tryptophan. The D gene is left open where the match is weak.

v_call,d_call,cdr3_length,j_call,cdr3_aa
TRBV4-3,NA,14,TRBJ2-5,CASSQESAEETQYF
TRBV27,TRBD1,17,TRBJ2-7,CASSLGTGTVGYYEQYF
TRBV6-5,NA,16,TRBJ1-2,CATTRTPGPINYGYTF
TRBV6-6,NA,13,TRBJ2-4,CASSWGDKNIQYF
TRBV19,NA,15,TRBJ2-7,CASSPVAGGAYEQYF
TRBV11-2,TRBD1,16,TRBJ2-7,CASSLDLGTGRYEQYF
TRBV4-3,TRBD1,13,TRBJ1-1,CASSPRQGKEAFF
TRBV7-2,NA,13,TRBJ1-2,CASSLTGRPGYTF
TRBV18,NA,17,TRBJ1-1,CASSPWVGDGGGTEAFF
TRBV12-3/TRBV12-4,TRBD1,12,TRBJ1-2,CASSSGTGGRTF
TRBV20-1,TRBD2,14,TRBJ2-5,CSARLAGVGETQYF
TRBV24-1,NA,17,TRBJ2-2,CATSDVAPNSGTGELFF
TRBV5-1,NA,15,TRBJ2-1,CASSGDGSSYNEQFF
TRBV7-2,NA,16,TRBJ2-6,CASSLTWGSGANVLTF
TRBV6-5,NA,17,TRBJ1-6,CASRPDSRPGYNSPLHF
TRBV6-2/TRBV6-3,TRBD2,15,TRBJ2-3,CASSAASGSTDTQYF
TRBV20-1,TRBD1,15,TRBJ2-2,CSALDRGRNTGELFF
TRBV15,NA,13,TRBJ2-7,CATSRDPTHEQYF